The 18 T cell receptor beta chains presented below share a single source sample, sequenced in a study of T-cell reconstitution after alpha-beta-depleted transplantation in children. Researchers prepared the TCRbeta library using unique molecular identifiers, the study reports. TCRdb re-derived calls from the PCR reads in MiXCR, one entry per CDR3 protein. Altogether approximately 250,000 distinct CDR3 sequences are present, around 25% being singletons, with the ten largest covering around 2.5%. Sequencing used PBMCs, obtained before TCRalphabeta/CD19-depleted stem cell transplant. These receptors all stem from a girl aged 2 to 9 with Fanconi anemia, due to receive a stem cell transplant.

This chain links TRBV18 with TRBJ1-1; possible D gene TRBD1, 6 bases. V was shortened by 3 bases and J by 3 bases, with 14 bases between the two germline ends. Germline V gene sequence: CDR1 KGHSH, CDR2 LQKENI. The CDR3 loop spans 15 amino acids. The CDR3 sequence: CASSPHPAGDTEAFF. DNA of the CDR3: TGTGCCAGCTCACCGCATCCGGCAGGGGACACTGAAGCTTTCTTT.

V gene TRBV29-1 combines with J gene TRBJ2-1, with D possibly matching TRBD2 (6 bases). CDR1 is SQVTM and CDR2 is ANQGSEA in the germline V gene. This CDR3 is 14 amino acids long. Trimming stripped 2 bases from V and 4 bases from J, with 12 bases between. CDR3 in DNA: TGCAGCGTTGAATCCGGGAGAAGGTACAATGAGCAGTTCTTC. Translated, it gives CSVESGRRYNEQFF.

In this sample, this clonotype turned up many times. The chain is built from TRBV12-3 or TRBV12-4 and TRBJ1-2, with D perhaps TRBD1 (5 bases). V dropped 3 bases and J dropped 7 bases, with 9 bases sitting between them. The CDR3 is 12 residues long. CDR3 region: CASSFRVSGYTF. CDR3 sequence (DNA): TGTGCCAGCAGTTTCAGGGTTAGTGGCTACACCTTC.

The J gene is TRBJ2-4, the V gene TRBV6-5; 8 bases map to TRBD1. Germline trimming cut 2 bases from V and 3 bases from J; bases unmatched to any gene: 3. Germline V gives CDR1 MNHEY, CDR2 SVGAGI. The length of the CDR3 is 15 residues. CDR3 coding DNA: TGTGCCAGCAGTTACCGGGGACAGGACAAAAACATTCAGTACTTC. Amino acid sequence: CASSYRGQDKNIQYF.

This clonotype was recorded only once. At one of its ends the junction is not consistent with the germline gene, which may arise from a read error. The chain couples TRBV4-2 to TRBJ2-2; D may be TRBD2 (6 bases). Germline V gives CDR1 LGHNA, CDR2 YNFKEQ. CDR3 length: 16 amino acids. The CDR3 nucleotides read TGTGCCAGCAGCGAAGAAAGGCCCCGGGGGAACGGGGAGCTGTTTTTT. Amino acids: CASSEERPRGNGELFF.

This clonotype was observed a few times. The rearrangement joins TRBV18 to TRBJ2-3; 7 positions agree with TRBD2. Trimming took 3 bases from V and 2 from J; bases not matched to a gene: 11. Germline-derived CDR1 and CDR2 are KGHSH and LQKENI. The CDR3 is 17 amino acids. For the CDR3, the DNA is TGTGCCAGCTCACCCTCCACGACGGGACTATACACAGATACGCAGTATTTT. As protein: CASSPSTTGLYTDTQYF. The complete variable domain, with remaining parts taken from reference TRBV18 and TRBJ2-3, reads NAGVMQNPRHLVRRRGQEARLRCSPMKGHSHVYWYRQLPEEGLKFMVYLQKENIIDESGMPKERFSAEFPKEGPSILRIQQVVRGDSAAYFCASSPSTTGLYTDTQYFGPGTRLTVL.

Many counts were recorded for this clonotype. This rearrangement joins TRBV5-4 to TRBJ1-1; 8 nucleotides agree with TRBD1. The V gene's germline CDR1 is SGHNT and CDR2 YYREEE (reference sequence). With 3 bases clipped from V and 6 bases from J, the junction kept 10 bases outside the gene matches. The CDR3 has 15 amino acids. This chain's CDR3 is CASSSTQGAKAEAFF. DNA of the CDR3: TGTGCCAGCAGCTCGACGCAGGGGGCCAAGGCTGAAGCTTTCTTT. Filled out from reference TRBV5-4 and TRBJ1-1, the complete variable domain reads ETGVTQSPTHLIKTRGQQVTLRCSSQSGHNTVSWYQQALGQGPQFIFQYYREEENGRGNFPPRFSGLQFPNYSSELNVNALELDDSALYLCASSSTQGAKAEAFFGQGTRLTVV.

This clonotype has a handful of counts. CDR3 sequence reads: CASSTGTSGTDTQYF. CDR3 in DNA: TGTGCCAGCAGCACCGGGACTAGCGGGACAGATACGCAGTATTTT. The chain employs TRBV28 and TRBJ2-3; 12 bases are shared with TRBD2. J lost 3 bases, V lost 6 bases, and 4 bases had no gene match. The CDR3 runs 15 residues. Germline V gene lookup returns CDR1 MDHEN and CDR2 SYDVKM.

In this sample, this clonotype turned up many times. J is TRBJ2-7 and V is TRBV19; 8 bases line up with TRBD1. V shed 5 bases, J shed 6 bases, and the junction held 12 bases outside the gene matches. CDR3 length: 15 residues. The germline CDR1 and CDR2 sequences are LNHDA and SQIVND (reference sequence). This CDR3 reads CASSVTGGLPSEQYF. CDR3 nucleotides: TGTGCCAGTAGTGTCACAGGGGGTCTTCCATCCGAGCAGTACTTC.

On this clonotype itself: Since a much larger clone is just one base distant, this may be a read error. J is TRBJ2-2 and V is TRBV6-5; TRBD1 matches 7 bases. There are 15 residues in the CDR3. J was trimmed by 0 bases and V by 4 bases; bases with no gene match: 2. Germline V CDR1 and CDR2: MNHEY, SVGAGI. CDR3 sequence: CASSWGTANTGELFF. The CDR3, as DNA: TGTGCCAGCAGTTGGGGGACAGCGAACACCGGGGAGCTGTTTTTT.

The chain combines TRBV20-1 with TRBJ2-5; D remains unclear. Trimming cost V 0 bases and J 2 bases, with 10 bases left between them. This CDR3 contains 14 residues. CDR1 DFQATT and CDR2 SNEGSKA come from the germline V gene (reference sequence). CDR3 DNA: TGCAGTGCTAGAGATTTAAGGGTACAAGAGACCCAGTACTTC. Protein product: CSARDLRVQETQYF.

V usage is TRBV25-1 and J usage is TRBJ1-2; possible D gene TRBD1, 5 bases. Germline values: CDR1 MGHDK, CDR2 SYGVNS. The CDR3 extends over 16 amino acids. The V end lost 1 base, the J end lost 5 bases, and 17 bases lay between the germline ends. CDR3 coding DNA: TGTGCCAGCAGTGAATTGGGATTACAGGACAATTATGGCTACACCTTC. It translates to CASSELGLQDNYGYTF.

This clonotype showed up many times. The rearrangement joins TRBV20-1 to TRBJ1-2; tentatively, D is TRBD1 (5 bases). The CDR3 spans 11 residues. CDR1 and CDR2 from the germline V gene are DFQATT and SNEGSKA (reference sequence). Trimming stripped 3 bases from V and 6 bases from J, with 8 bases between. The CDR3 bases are TGCAGTGCTAGCAGGGAGAATGGCTACACCTTC. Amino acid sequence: CSASRENGYTF.

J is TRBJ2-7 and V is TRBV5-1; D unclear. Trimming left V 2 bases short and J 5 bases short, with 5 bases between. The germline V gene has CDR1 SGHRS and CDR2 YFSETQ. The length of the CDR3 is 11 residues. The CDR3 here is CASSFSDEQYF. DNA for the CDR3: TGCGCCAGCAGCTTTTCGGACGAGCAGTACTTC. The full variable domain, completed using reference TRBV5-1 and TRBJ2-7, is KAGVTQTPRYLIKTRGQQVTLSCSPISGHRSVSWYQQTPGQGLQFLFEYFSETQRNKGNFPGRFSGRQFSNSRSEMNVSTLELGDSALYLCASSFSDEQYFGPGTRLTVT.

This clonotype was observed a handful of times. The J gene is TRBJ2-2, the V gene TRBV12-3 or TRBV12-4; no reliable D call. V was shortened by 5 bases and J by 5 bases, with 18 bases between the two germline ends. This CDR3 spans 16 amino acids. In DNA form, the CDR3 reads TGTGCCAGCAGTCCCTCAGGCTCCCGAAAAACCGGGGAGCTGTTTTTT. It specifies CASSPSGSRKTGELFF.

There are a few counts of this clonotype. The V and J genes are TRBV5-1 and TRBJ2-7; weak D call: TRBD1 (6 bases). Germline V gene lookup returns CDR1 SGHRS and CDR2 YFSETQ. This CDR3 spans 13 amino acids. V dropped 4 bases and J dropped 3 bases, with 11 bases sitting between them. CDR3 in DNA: TGCGCCAGCAGCGCCAGGGGTTACTACGAGCAGTACTTC. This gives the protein CASSARGYYEQYF.

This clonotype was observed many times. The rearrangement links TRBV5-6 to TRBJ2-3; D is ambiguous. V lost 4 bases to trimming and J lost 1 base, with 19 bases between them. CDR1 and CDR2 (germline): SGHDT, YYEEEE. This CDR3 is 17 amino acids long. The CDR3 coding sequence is TGTGCCAGCAGCCCGCAAGGGTTAGGAGTGGGCACAGATACGCAGTATTTT. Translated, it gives CASSPQGLGVGTDTQYF.

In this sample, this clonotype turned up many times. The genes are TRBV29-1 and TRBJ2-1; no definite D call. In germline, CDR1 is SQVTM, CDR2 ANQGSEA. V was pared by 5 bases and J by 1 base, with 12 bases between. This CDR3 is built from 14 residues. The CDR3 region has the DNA TGCAGCGTTCCGGCAGCCCCTTCCTACAATGAGCAGTTCTTC. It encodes CSVPAAPSYNEQFF.